A single sample is the source of the 21 T cell receptor beta chains below, sequenced in a study of graft-versus-host responses after intestinal transplantation. The assay was immunoSEQ multiplex PCR, and TCRdb's table has in-frame clones only and misses some. Found here are about 86,000 clones, about 87% of them singletons; the top ten hold approximately 0.28%. The antigens for these receptors are not known. This specimen was unstimulated CD4+ T cells sorted from spleen or lymph node cells, taken before transplant. The origin of the receptors is a human donor who was the organ donor for an intestinal transplant.

This rearrangement joins TRBV5-1 to TRBJ2-1; tentatively, D is TRBD2 (5 bases). This CDR3 has 17 residues. The V and J ends lost 3 bases and 2 bases respectively, with 18 bases between them. Germline values: CDR1 SGHRS, CDR2 YFSETQ. For the CDR3, the DNA is TGCGCCAGCAGCTCAACCCGGTTTGGAGGCGCCTACAATGAGCAGTTCTTC. The encoded protein is CASSSTRFGGAYNEQFF.

This sequence joins TRBV5-3 and TRBJ2-7; TRBD2 aligns across 8 bases. TRBV5-3 is an ORF for which the function is uncertain. V was clipped by 5 bases and J by 3 bases; unmatched bases: 4. There are 13 residues in the CDR3. CDR3 coding DNA: TGTGCCAGAAGTTCCGGGACTAGCTACGAGCAGTACTTC. This encodes CARSSGTSYEQYF.

The V call is TRBV4-1, the J call TRBJ2-5, with 9 bases matching TRBD2. Germline loops: CDR1 MGHRA, CDR2 YSYEKL. The CDR3 runs 18 residues. The V and J ends lost 5 bases and 1 base, in that order; junction bases with no gene match: 14. This CDR3 is CASSSRVQTSGGQETQYF. The CDR3 DNA reads TGCGCCAGCAGCTCCCGGGTTCAGACTAGCGGAGGCCAAGAGACCCAGTACTTC.

The chain combines TRBV11-2 with TRBJ2-4, with 7 bases that match TRBD2. Germline CDR1 SGHAT, CDR2 FQNNGV. V was clipped by 5 bases and J by 0 bases; unmatched bases: 10. This CDR3 comprises 17 residues. The CDR3 region is CASSILSVAGAKNIQYF. The CDR3 DNA follows: TGTGCCAGCAGCATCCTTTCAGTAGCGGGAGCCAAAAACATTCAGTACTTC. Full variable domain (rest looked up from reference TRBV11-2 and TRBJ2-4): EAGVAQSPRYKIIEKRQSVAFWCNPISGHATLYWYQQILGQGPKLLIQFQNNGVVDDSQLPKDRFSAERLKGVDSTLKIQPAKLEDSAVYLCASSILSVAGAKNIQYFGAGTRLSVL.

The chain employs TRBV2 and TRBJ1-4, with 9 bases that match TRBD1. CDR1 is SNHLY, CDR2 FYNNEI, per germline. The trim removed 5 bases at V and 8 bases at J, leaving 6 bases unmatched. CDR3 length equals 14 residues. CDR3 residues: CASSTGTGIEKLFF. The CDR3 region has the DNA TGTGCCAGCAGTACCGGGACAGGGATCGAAAAACTGTTTTTT.

This clone was detected a few times. The V gene is TRBV2, the J gene TRBJ1-5; D is uncertain. The CDR3 consists of 15 residues. Per germline, CDR1 SNHLY and CDR2 FYNNEI. V dropped 6 bases and J dropped 4 bases, with 16 bases sitting between them. The CDR3 nucleotides are TGTGCCAGCAGAGTCTCAACGGGCGGGAATCAGCCCCAGCATTTT. It encodes CASRVSTGGNQPQHF.

The rearrangement uses TRBV9 and TRBJ2-5, with D possibly TRBD1 on 7 matching bases. CDR3 length equals 16 residues. The V gene's germline CDR1 is SGDLS and CDR2 YYNGEE. V was clipped by 0 bases and J by 4 bases, with 16 bases between them. The CDR3 DNA is TGTGCCAGCAGCGTAGATCTCCGACAGGGAGGAGAGACCCAGTACTTC. Translated, it gives CASSVDLRQGGETQYF. Together with reference TRBV9 and TRBJ2-5, the CDR3 gives the full variable domain: DSGVTQTPKHLITATGQRVTLRCSPRSGDLSVYWYQQSLDQGLQFLIQYYNGEERAKGNILERFSAQQFPDLHSELNLSSLELGDSALYFCASSVDLRQGGETQYFGPGTRLLVL.

The rearrangement joins TRBV7-9 to TRBJ2-5; D possibly corresponds to TRBD2 (7 bases). Trimming took off 1 base at V and 5 bases at J, with 14 bases between the two ends. Germline assignment: CDR1 SEHNR and CDR2 FQNEAQ (reference sequence). This CDR3 is 15 amino acids long. The CDR3 sequence is CASSLGGGRRETQYF. The CDR3, as DNA: TGTGCCAGCAGCTTAGGGGGGGGGCGCAGGGAGACCCAGTACTTC.

CDR3: CASSGSSYNEQFF. The CDR3 bases are TGTGCCAGCAGCGGTAGCTCCTACAATGAGCAGTTCTTC. The V gene is TRBV7-9, the J gene TRBJ2-1, with unresolved D. Between the trimmed V and J ends, which lost 5 bases and 0 bases, there was a span of 5 bases. The CDR3 spans 13 residues. The germline V gene has CDR1 SEHNR and CDR2 FQNEAQ (reference sequence).

The chain employs TRBV7-3 and TRBJ1-1; possibly TRBD1 for D (5 bases). V lost 5 bases and J 5 bases, leaving 15 bases between the germline ends. Germline CDR1 is SGHTA and CDR2 is FQGTGA. This CDR3 contains 14 residues. In DNA form, the CDR3 reads TGTGCCAGCAGCCCGACGGGCGGGACGACTGAAGCTTTCTTT. Amino acid sequence: CASSPTGGTTEAFF.

The chain recombines TRBV11-1 with TRBJ2-3; TRBD2 aligns across 7 bases. The CDR3 spans 16 residues. The trim removed 1 base at V and 0 bases at J, leaving 4 bases unmatched. From germline, CDR1 is SGHAT and CDR2 FQDESV (reference sequence). The CDR3 sequence is CASSLGLAASTDTQYF. DNA for the CDR3: TGTGCCAGCAGCTTAGGGCTAGCGGCTAGCACAGATACGCAGTATTTT.

V is TRBV7-8 and J is TRBJ2-7, with a weak D call TRBD1 (6 bases). Trimming took 2 bases from V and 0 from J, leaving 14 bases between them. Germline-derived CDR1 and CDR2 are SGHVS and FQNEAQ. The CDR3 covers 16 residues. The CDR3 region is CASSLRGRPGSYEQYF. Written as DNA, the CDR3 is TGTGCCAGCAGCTTAAGGGGGAGACCGGGCTCCTACGAGCAGTACTTC.

The CDR3 coding sequence is TGTGCCAGTAGTATAGAAGGACTAGGGACTAGGAATGAGCAGTTCTTC. Translation: CASSIEGLGTRNEQFF. The chain uses TRBV19 and TRBJ2-1, with 8 bases fitting TRBD2. Trimming cost V 0 bases and J 7 bases; bases outside gene matches: 8. Germline assignment: CDR1 LNHDA and CDR2 SQIVND (reference sequence). The CDR3 is 16 amino acids.

The count of this clone is one. This chain joins TRBV7-3 and TRBJ2-1; TRBD2 aligns across 7 bases. Germline CDR1 is SGHTA and CDR2 is FQGTGA. This CDR3 comprises 15 residues. Trimming at V came to 4 bases and at J to 3 bases, leaving 6 bases not matched to a gene. The CDR3 reads CASSYGGGNYNEQFF. CDR3 DNA: TGTGCCAGCAGCTATGGGGGGGGTAACTACAATGAGCAGTTCTTC. Drawing the rest from reference TRBV7-3 and TRBJ2-1, the complete variable domain is GAGVSQTPSNKVTEKGKYVELRCDPISGHTALYWYRQSLGQGPEFLIYFQGTGAADDSGLPNDRFFAVRPEGSVSTLKIQRTERGDSAVYLCASSYGGGNYNEQFFGPGTRLTVL.

The V call is TRBV28, the J call TRBJ2-6, with TRBD2 identical over 8 bases. V shed 1 base, J shed 0 bases, and the junction held 8 bases outside the gene matches. CDR3 size: 19 residues. CDR1 is MDHEN, CDR2 SYDVKM, per germline. CDR3 DNA sequence: TGTGCCAGCAGTTTATCGGGGACTAGGGTGAGCTCTGGGGCCAACGTCCTGACTTTC. This gives the protein CASSLSGTRVSSGANVLTF.

The chain combines TRBV5-1 with TRBJ2-5; tentative D call: TRBD2 (6 bases). Trimming cost V 4 bases and J 1 base, with 14 bases left between them. The germline V gene has CDR1 SGHRS and CDR2 YFSETQ. The CDR3 has 15 amino acids. CDR3 sequence (DNA): TGCGCCAGCAGCCTCCATCCGGGACTCCAAGAGACCCAGTACTTC. Translated, it gives CASSLHPGLQETQYF.

This rearrangement joins TRBV4-2 to TRBJ1-5, with D unresolved. Germline V lookup: CDR1 LGHNA, CDR2 YNFKEQ. Trimming removed 1 base at V and 6 bases at J, with 10 bases between. This CDR3 has 14 amino acids. The CDR3 coding sequence is TGTGCCAGCAGCCAAGCGAGGGATCCTCAGCCCCAGCATTTT. Protein sequence: CASSQARDPQPQHF.

This rearrangement joins TRBV11-2 to TRBJ2-1, with TRBD2 matching 12 bases. The CDR3 consists of 19 residues. Germline V gene data show CDR1 as SGHAT and CDR2 as FQNNGV. V was pared by 2 bases and J by 4 bases, with 12 bases of the junction left unmatched. The CDR3 here is CASSLRQRGLAGLYNEQFF. CDR3 sequence (DNA): TGTGCCAGCAGCTTACGACAAAGAGGACTAGCGGGACTTTACAATGAGCAGTTCTTC. Using reference TRBV11-2 and TRBJ2-1 for the parts outside the CDR3, the full variable domain is EAGVAQSPRYKIIEKRQSVAFWCNPISGHATLYWYQQILGQGPKLLIQFQNNGVVDDSQLPKDRFSAERLKGVDSTLKIQPAKLEDSAVYLCASSLRQRGLAGLYNEQFFGPGTRLTVL.

J is TRBJ2-7 and V is TRBV7-9, with TRBD1 matching over 8 bases. The CDR3 loop spans 17 amino acids. The V and J ends lost 0 bases and 4 bases, in that order; junction bases with no gene match: 11. Germline V gene lookup returns CDR1 SEHNR and CDR2 FQNEAQ (reference sequence). The DNA for the CDR3 is TGTGCCAGCAGCTTAGCAGACAGGGGCCAAAATTTTTACGAGCAGTACTTC. It encodes CASSLADRGQNFYEQYF.

This rearrangement joins TRBV28 to TRBJ1-5; D remains ambiguous. V lost 5 bases and J 4 bases, leaving 6 bases between the germline ends. The length of the CDR3 is 12 residues. Germline loops: CDR1 MDHEN, CDR2 SYDVKM. The CDR3 DNA sequence: TGTGCCAGCAGTCCCCTGAATCAGCCCCAGCATTTT. It is translated as CASSPLNQPQHF.

This chain uses TRBV9 with TRBJ2-2; 8 bases are shared with TRBD2. Germline loops: CDR1 SGDLS, CDR2 YYNGEE. The junction had 9 bases not matched to a gene; V was cut back by 4 bases and J by 4 bases. The CDR3 is made up of 16 amino acids. CDR3: CASSRGGLAPTGELFF. In nucleotides, the CDR3 is TGTGCCAGCAGCCGCGGGGGGCTAGCGCCCACCGGGGAGCTGTTTTTT. Combining the CDR3 with reference TRBV9 and TRBJ2-2 gives the whole variable domain DSGVTQTPKHLITATGQRVTLRCSPRSGDLSVYWYQQSLDQGLQFLIQYYNGEERAKGNILERFSAQQFPDLHSELNLSSLELGDSALYFCASSRGGLAPTGELFFGEGSRLTVL.